This T cell receptor beta chain was documented in a study of cytomegalovirus exposure and HLA in healthy donors (dated by TCRdb to the late 2010s). As for the study more broadly: In an earlier analysis of 450 to 750 of the donors, 250 to 350 Gb of sequence data and 95 million to 130 million unique TCR beta sequences from roughly 180 million T cells were reported. An early release covering roughly 640 HLA-typed donors comprised around 300 gigabases of sequencing data and around 86 million unique TCR sequences. Using immunosequencing, the study profiled T cell repertoires from roughly 650 subjects and related those repertoires to cytomegalovirus serostatus. Among roughly 400 genotyped donors of the cohort, an average of approximately 240,000 unique TCR beta nucleotide sequences were sequenced per donor, roughly 20% of them non-productive. Genome-wide SNP genotypes for about 60% of the roughly 670 donors were used in a later genetic analysis, which treated that subset as a discovery cohort. Because of strong linkage in the cohort, roughly five DR-DQ haplotypes were treated as single units for association and clustering. Every repertoire in the discovery cohort had been generated on one and the same sequencing platform. Donor age, sex, ethnicity and CMV serostatus were compiled alongside the repertoire data. To study patterns of TCR occurrence, a later analysis re-analyzed previously published TCR beta repertoires from 500 to 850 donors and added high-resolution HLA genotyping. To decide whether each TCR beta V gene segment behaved as functional or pseudogenic, an earlier analysis of some 540 of the donors relied on high-throughput TCR beta sequencing. The number of typed donors differed by locus: roughly 629-640 for A, B, C, DRB1 and DQB1; approximately 530 for DQA1; fewer than 610 for DPA1; and around 470 for DPB1. Among the approximately 420 genotyped donors, roughly 80% belonged to the genetic ancestry cluster associated with self-reported Caucasian donors. Class I and class II HLA loci were covered by the typing at four-digit resolution. The study aimed to test whether cataloging public T cell receptors could reveal signatures of past pathogen exposure. Besides the first cohort of 666 subjects, a separate validation cohort made up of about 120 different subjects was used. To predict cytomegalovirus infection status, the study brought together high-throughput TCR immunosequencing, statistical association of individual TCRs with disease status, and machine learning. Rather than drawing on any new phenotypic data, the later analysis identified candidate immune exposures from TCR beta sequences and the way those sequences occurred across donors.

The cohort was made up of roughly 670 healthy bone marrow donors. All cohort members were sampled while nominally healthy, although unrecorded immune exposures were likely present. The donor tested CMV seropositive, placing the donor among the approximately 290 seropositive members of the cohort. Every donor gave a peripheral blood sample, and the peripheral blood mononuclear cells from that sample were used for TCR beta sequencing. Genomic DNA extraction from the blood cell samples was performed with the Qiagen DNeasy Blood Extraction Kit. Of note for this clone: This receptor's antigen is unknown. Base-call qualities are not available, and no considerably larger clone is one nucleotide away.

What the research found in general, with its limitations: When HLA alleles, especially DR and DQ, strongly co-occurred, attributing TCR associations to individual alleles was difficult. Specific HLA alleles were associated with 15,000 to 20,000 TCR beta sequences at a false discovery rate of 0.05 in a later analysis. V-gene and J-gene trimming of TCR beta chains was associated with a missense DCLRE1C variant in a later genetic analysis, and the association was replicated in an independent cohort. Immune exposure information for the cohort was limited to CMV serostatus. This cohort had only TCR beta chains sequenced, and the lack of alpha or paired-chain data limited which features could be detected. Sequencing depth was assumed to be roughly uniform across donors in the presence/absence analyses, though that assumption may not hold. A group of highly shared sequence variants was considered likely to be a technical artifact of the sequencing pipeline. In a later analysis, the rate of TCR association differed among HLA loci, with DRB1 alleles having the most associated TCRs and HLA-C alleles having the fewest. The earlier analysis of approximately 540 of the donors excluded roughly 16 rarely observed V segments, including chromosome 9 orphons, because counts were too low. The study listed approximately 150 TCR beta chains as associated with cytomegalovirus. Because HLA typing was unavailable for some donors at each locus, only the typed subset was used in association tests. In vitro tests confirmed that a few of the cytomegalovirus-associated TCR beta chains recognize cytomegalovirus antigens. Linkage disequilibrium might explain the correlated functional status among segregating V segments, but an unknown experimental factor could not be excluded. Broadly in line with IMGT annotations, most TCR beta V segments showed up in productive rearrangements about 87% or about 30% of the time in an earlier analysis of roughly 590 of the donors. The authors suggested that the approach could potentially be extended to other disease states and immunological phenotypes. The classifier was reported to diagnose cytomegalovirus status with high specificity and sensitivity in both the original cohort and the validation cohort. A later analysis found that most CMV-associated TCR beta chains appeared HLA-restricted, with HLA associations seemingly driven largely by CMV exposure. While some public TCRs were present in many individuals, most TCR sequences turned up only very rarely across donors. Compared with the 666-donor mean, donors in an Asian-associated ancestry cluster had fewer N-insertions in productive TCRs, according to a later genetic analysis. Several of the top co-occurrence clusters appeared to be linked to parvovirus B19, influenza, CMV and Epstein-Barr virus, according to a later analysis. A further reported finding was that TCR beta sequences accurately predicted the HLA-A and HLA-B alleles for most subjects in the first cohort. Compared with equally common non-associated chains, HLA-associated TCR beta chains in a later analysis were more clonally expanded and had lower generation probabilities.

The library relied on the immunoSEQ multiplex PCR assay. A mixture of 60 forward primers for TCR Vbeta segments and 13 reverse primers for TCR Jbeta segments was used in the multiplex PCR. Amplification of the CDR3 region of rearranged TCR beta genes was performed with a multiplex PCR assay on genomic DNA. Amplified TCR beta libraries were sequenced as 87-base-pair reads on the Illumina HiSeq System. The original pipeline was this. A later analysis tallied around 80 million unique TCR beta chains across the 660 or so repertoires, and around 10 million of those chains were shared by two or more donors. A nearest-neighbor algorithm error-corrected the raw reads and collapsed the reads into unique sequences, merging closely related sequences to remove PCR and sequencing errors. To assign V, D and J gene segments, CDR3 sequences were aligned to IMGT reference sequences. Each retained sequence needed at least a six-nucleotide match to both a V gene segment and a J gene segment. A rearrangement counted as productive if the CDR3 had no stop codons and remained in frame with V and J, and every other rearrangement counted as non-productive. CDR3 was defined by IMGT convention, running from the second conserved V-encoded cysteine to the conserved J-encoded phenylalanine. In an earlier analysis of roughly 580 of the donors, sequences lacking an unambiguous match to a single V gene segment were excluded. In an earlier analysis of around 600 of the donors, V segments were called functional above 56.7% productive rearrangements and were called segregating when the between-donor standard deviation exceeded 5%. A statistical classification framework was developed to diagnose cytomegalovirus status using the catalog of TCR beta chain sequences. V and J gene assignment, in a later analysis, came from comparing TCR nucleotide sequences with IMGT/GENE-DB human TR gene sequences. The TCRdist pipeline was used in a later analysis to assign CDR3 sequences and most-parsimonious VDJ recombination scenarios. A later analysis defined each TCR beta chain by its CDR3 amino acid sequence plus V-gene family, and excluded reads lacking a unique V-gene family. To address suspected cross-contamination and a sequencing artifact, a later analysis removed roughly 640 highly shared, low-generation-probability nucleotide sequences. In a later analysis, a clonal expansion index for each public chain was calculated from normalized within-repertoire ranks of inferred template counts. In a later analysis, generation probabilities were computed using a VDJ recombination model fitted to out-of-frame rearrangements, and the results were checked against IGoR. In a later analysis, hypergeometric tests were used to score TCR-TCR, TCR-HLA and TCR-CMV co-occurrence, with a repertoire-size bias correction applied to TCR pairs. To estimate false discovery rates, a later analysis permuted the HLA or CMV assignments 20 times. In a later analysis, co-occurring TCRs were grouped with DBSCAN, and TCRdist sequence similarity was added when clustering was performed within HLA-allele-positive subsets. Repertoires with fewer than 30,000 or more than 120,000 public chains, plus five repertoires with anomalous nucleotide sharing, were excluded from co-occurrence clustering. TCRdb's version of the immuneACCESS table is confined to in-frame rearrangements and falls short of the full clone set. An unresolved V gene accounts for under half of the shortfall where checked; the remainder is of unknown origin. V, J and clone size reflect that table, while D and trimming were determined from the DNA. Counted in this sample were 150,000 to 200,000 clones; approximately 79% of them appeared once. The ten largest make up around 4.3% of the sample.

Sequencing was carried out using PBMCs. The TCR originated in a woman in her 30s in good health and CMV-seropositive.

The DNA reads TGTGCCAGCAGCGCTCGAGTTACAGATACGCAGTATTTT. This sequence encodes CASSARVTDTQYF. The rearrangement combines TRBV9 with TRBJ2-3, with the D segment identity uncertain. In the germline V gene, CDR1 corresponds to SGDLS and CDR2 to YYNGEE. V and J are truncated by 3 bases and 3 bases respectively, leaving an intervening sequence of 8 bases. CDR3 length: 13 amino acids, cysteine to phenylalanine. The retained sequence is limited to the CDR3, 39 bases, with the frame set at the first base.